Detailed here is one T cell receptor beta chain. The antigen is undetermined. Germline CDR1 SGHRS, CDR2 YFSETQ. The CDR3 has 14 amino acids. Trimming at V came to 1 base and at J to 7 bases, leaving 4 bases not matched to a gene. The data belong to a study of long-term antiretroviral therapy in people with HIV. Study findings and constraints: Repertoire composition at all time points was dominated by clones that had expanded before ART.

Version v3.0 of the immunoSEQ assay ran at survey level. Some clones are missing from TCRdb's copy, which holds only in-frame ones; the method was immunoSEQ multiplex PCR. The sample contains fewer than 30,000 clones, 95% of which appear only once. The starting material was unsorted PBMCs, obtained 5.3 years after starting antiretroviral therapy. The TCR comes from a young man with HIV. V and J are TRBV5-1 and TRBJ2-1, with 8 positions matching TRBD2. The CDR3 sequence is CASSLLSGGNEQFF. The CDR3 DNA reads TGCGCCAGCAGCTTGCTAAGCGGGGGTAATGAGCAGTTCTTC.